These 13 T cell receptor beta chains were all obtained from the same sample, sequenced in a study of T cells in women clearing cervical HPV infection. The protocol was immunoSEQ multiplex PCR, while the TCRdb copy is restricted to in-frame clones and leaves out a portion. This sample lists 25,000 to 35,000 clones; its ten largest clones have 15% to 20%. The specimen sequenced was blood buffy coat. The receptors originated from a woman between 18 and 69 years old with a cervical HPV16 infection that either progressed to CIN3+ or cleared (not recorded which).

About this clone: The read ends 3 residues early relative to the CDR3; the germline J gene fills the gap. The chain employs TRBV7-9 and TRBJ1-2; D not resolved. V lost 2 bases to trimming and J lost 7 bases, with 11 bases between them. The CDR3 contains 13 residues. Germline values: CDR1 SEHNR, CDR2 FQNEAQ (reference sequence). The CDR3 DNA, read in part, is TGTGCCAGCAGCTTATTAGGGCTTCTTGGC. The encoded protein is CASSLLGLLG. The complete CDR3 protein is CASSLLGLLGYTF.

A remark on this clone: Read data end 3 residues before the CDR3 end; the end is taken from the germline J gene. V gene TRBV30 combines with J gene TRBJ2-3, with a weak D call TRBD2 (6 bases). Germline V gene sequence: CDR1 GTSNPN, CDR2 SVGIG (reference sequence). This CDR3 has 14 amino acids. V gave up 7 bases and J gave up 0 bases, with 14 bases separating them. The CDR3 protein is CAFEPEGSTDTQYF. CDR3 bases read: TGTGCCTTCGAACCGGAGGGGAGCACAGATACG.

Notes on this clone: The read ends 3 residues early relative to the CDR3; the germline J gene fills the gap. The rearrangement uses TRBV6-2 or TRBV6-3 and TRBJ2-7; the D gene is possibly TRBD1 (6 bases). The germline CDR1 and CDR2 sequences are MNHEY and SVGEGT. Trimming pared 7 bases from V and 5 bases from J, leaving 15 bases between. The CDR3 consists of 13 residues. CDR3: CASIRAGENEQYF. The DNA read from the CDR3 is TGTGCCAGCATACGGGCAGGGGAAAACGAG.

Partial CDR3 DNA: TGCGCCAGCAGCTCCGGACTAGCGGGAGCGGATACG. Translating it yields CASSSGLAGADT. The full CDR3 protein reads CASSSGLAGADTQYF. The J gene is TRBJ2-3, the V gene TRBV5-1; 13 bases are a match to TRBD2. The read halts 3 residues ahead of the CDR3 end, with the missing end drawn from the germline J gene. V was pared by 3 bases and J by 6 bases, with 4 bases of the junction left unmatched. Germline CDR1 and CDR2: SGHRS and YFSETQ. The CDR3 loop spans 15 amino acids.

With respect to this clone: The CDR3 is cut off 3 residues early in the read; its end comes from the germline J gene. The chain is built from TRBV7-2 and TRBJ2-3; TRBD2 matches at 10 bases. CDR3 length: 15 amino acids. Unmatched junction bases numbered 7, after V lost 3 bases and J lost 7 bases. Germline V gene lookup returns CDR1 SGHTA and CDR2 FQGNSA. The CDR3 loop is CASSLIAGGRNTQYF. The CDR3 DNA, read in part, is TGTGCCAGCAGCTTGATAGCGGGGGGTCGGAATACG.

On this clone itself: The read gets to within 3 residues of the CDR3 end, and the germline J gene fills in the rest. This chain links TRBV27 with TRBJ1-4, with D tentatively TRBD1 (6 bases). The CDR3 sequence is 15 residues long. Germline CDR1 MNHEY, CDR2 SMNVEV (reference sequence). The ends were cut back, 5 bases at V and 2 bases at J, with 12 bases in the middle. The CDR3 spells CASSTQGITNEKLFF. The CDR3 DNA, read in part, is TGTGCCAGCAGTACACAGGGAATCACTAATGAAAAA.

Note on this clone: Read data end 3 residues before the CDR3 end; the end is taken from the germline J gene. The rearrangement links TRBV20-1 to TRBJ2-1; no clear D. V dropped 2 bases and J dropped 9 bases, with 20 bases sitting between them. Germline V lookup: CDR1 DFQATT, CDR2 SNEGSKA (reference sequence). This CDR3 is built from 15 residues. CDR3 sequence: CSARNLALPGAEQFF. The DNA read from the CDR3 is TGCAGTGCTAGAAATTTGGCGCTGCCGGGTGCTGAG.

About this clone: The missing CDR3 end, 3 residues past where the read stops, is filled in from the germline J gene. The J gene is TRBJ2-2, the V gene TRBV5-4; D is perhaps TRBD1 (6 bases). V dropped 3 bases and J dropped 1 base, with 10 bases sitting between them. Germline lookup yields CDR1 SGHNT and CDR2 YYREEE (reference sequence). This CDR3 comprises 15 residues. The CDR3 DNA, read in part, is TGTGCCAGCAGCTACAAACAGGGGAACACCGGGGAG. This translates into CASSYKQGNTGE. Given in full, the CDR3 is CASSYKQGNTGELFF.

On this clone: Sequencing ends 3 residues short of the CDR3 end; the germline J gene provides the rest. V is TRBV7-9 and J is TRBJ2-2; D gene uncertain. Germline V gives CDR1 SEHNR, CDR2 FQNEAQ (reference sequence). The CDR3 is 13 residues long. CDR3 bases read: TGTGCCAGCAGCTTACGCCAGTTCGAAAAG. Its translation is CASSLRQFEK. In full, the CDR3 reads CASSLRQFEKLFF. Full variable domain (rest looked up from reference TRBV7-9 and TRBJ2-2): DTGVSQNPRHKITKRGQNVTFRCDPISEHNRLYWYRQTLGQGPEFLTYFQNEAQLEKSRLLSDRFSAERPKGSFSTLEIQRTEQGDSAMYLCASSLRQFEKLFFGEGSRLTVL.

Remarks on this clone: The read ends 3 residues shy of where the CDR3 ends; the end is completed using the germline J gene. The chain has TRBV10-3 and TRBJ2-3; tentative D call: TRBD2 (5 bases). Germline loops: CDR1 ENHRY, CDR2 SYGVKD. There are 14 residues in the CDR3. Trimming took 5 bases from V and 2 from J, leaving 11 bases between them. The sequenced CDR3 bases are TGTGCCATCAGTCGAACTAGTATCACAGATACG. This gives the protein CAISRTSITDT. The whole CDR3 protein is CAISRTSITDTQYF.

Remarks on this clone: The CDR3 end falls 3 residues outside the read, so it is completed with the germline J gene. This chain joins TRBV7-2 and TRBJ2-4, with D unclear. This CDR3 spans 13 amino acids. Germline values: CDR1 SGHTA, CDR2 FQGNSA. CDR3 sequence: CASSSTRNYGQYF. The covered CDR3 bases are TGTGCCAGCAGCTCCACAAGGAACTATGGT.

With regard to this clone: Sequencing ends 3 residues short of the CDR3 end; the germline J gene provides the rest. The rearrangement joins TRBV2 to TRBJ2-2; the D is unclear. The CDR3 length is 14 residues. Germline lookup yields CDR1 SNHLY and CDR2 FYNNEI. V shed 8 bases and J shed 0 bases, with 10 bases lying between them. The sequenced part of the CDR3 DNA is TGTGCCAGCCGTAACAGTGCGAACACCGGGGAG. This gives the protein CASRNSANTGE. The whole CDR3 is CASRNSANTGELFF. The full variable domain, with the rest looked up from reference TRBV2 and TRBJ2-2, is EPEVTQTPSHQVTQMGQEVILRCVPISNHLYFYWYRQILGQKVEFLVSFYNNEISEKSEIFDDQFSVERPDGSNFTLKIRSTKLEDSAMYFCASRNSANTGELFFGEGSRLTVL.

Notes on this clone: The read ends 3 residues before the CDR3 terminus; that terminus is restored from the germline J gene. The J gene is TRBJ2-1, the V gene TRBV2; TRBD2 matches at 13 bases. The CDR3 length is 14 residues. V lost 4 bases to trimming and J lost 7 bases; unmatched junction nucleotides: 1. In germline, CDR1 is SNHLY, CDR2 FYNNEI. CDR3 DNA (partial): TGTGCCAGCAGTGCGGGACTAGCGGGAAATGAG. Protein: CASSAGLAGNE. The full CDR3 sequence reads CASSAGLAGNEQFF.